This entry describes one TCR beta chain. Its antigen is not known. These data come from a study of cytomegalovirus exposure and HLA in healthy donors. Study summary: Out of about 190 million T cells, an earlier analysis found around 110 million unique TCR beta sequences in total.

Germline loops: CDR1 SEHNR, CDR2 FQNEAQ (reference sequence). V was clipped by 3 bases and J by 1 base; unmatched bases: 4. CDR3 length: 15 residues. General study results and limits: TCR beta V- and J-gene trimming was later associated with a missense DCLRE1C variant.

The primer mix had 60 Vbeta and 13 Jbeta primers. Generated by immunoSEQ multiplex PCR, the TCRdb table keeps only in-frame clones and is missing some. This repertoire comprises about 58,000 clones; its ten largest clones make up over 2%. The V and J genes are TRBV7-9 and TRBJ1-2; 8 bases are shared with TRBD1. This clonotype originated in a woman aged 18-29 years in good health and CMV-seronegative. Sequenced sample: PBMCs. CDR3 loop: CASSLGQALNYGYTF. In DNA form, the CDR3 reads TGTGCCAGCAGCTTGGGACAGGCGCTTAACTATGGCTACACCTTC. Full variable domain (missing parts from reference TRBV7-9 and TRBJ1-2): DTGVSQNPRHKITKRGQNVTFRCDPISEHNRLYWYRQTLGQGPEFLTYFQNEAQLEKSRLLSDRFSAERPKGSFSTLEIQRTEQGDSAMYLCASSLGQALNYGYTFGSGTRLTVV.